This T cell receptor (beta chain) came from a study of OX40 agonist ivuxolimab in advanced cancers. The overall study: Patients took ivuxolimab, an agonistic anti-OX40 (CD134) antibody. Study-level findings and limits: Individuals who were partial responders at 0.1-3.0 mg/kg had clonal expansion that ranked among the lowest. At doses 0.1 to 3.0 mg/kg, CD4+ and CD8+ clones expanded.

CDR3 length equals 16 residues. Germline trimming cut 0 bases from V and 8 bases from J; bases unmatched to any gene: 8. Germline CDR1 reads SEHNR; CDR2 reads FQNEAQ (reference sequence). Using immunoSEQ multiplex PCR, the repertoire was profiled, and TCRdb retains in-frame clones only, with some absent. The repertoire holds about 77,000 clones, with under 90% as singletons. Excluded were patients having autoimmune disease history or systemic immunosuppression. Comments on this clone: Antigen: not known.

This chain connects TRBV7-9 to TRBJ2-4, with TRBD1 matching over 9 bases. This receptor was identified in an adult with an advanced solid tumor such as melanoma, head and neck, liver or kidney cancer. The starting material was CD4+ or CD8+ T cells sorted from blood, obtained in a trial of the OX40 agonist ivuxolimab. CDR3 amino acids: CASSLARDREKDIQYF. As DNA, the CDR3 is TGTGCCAGCAGCTTAGCGAGGGACAGGGAAAAGGACATTCAGTACTTC.